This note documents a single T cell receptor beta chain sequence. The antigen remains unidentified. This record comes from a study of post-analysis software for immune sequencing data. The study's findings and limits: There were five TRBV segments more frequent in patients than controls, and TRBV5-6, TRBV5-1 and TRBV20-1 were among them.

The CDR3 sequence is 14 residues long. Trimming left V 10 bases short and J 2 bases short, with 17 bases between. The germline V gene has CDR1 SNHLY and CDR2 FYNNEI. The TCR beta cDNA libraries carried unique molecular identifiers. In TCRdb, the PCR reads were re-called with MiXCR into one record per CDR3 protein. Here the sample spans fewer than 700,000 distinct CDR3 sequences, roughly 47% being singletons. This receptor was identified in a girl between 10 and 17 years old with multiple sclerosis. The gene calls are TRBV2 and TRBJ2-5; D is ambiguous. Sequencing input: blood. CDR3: CATDPGELQETQYF. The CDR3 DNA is TGTGCCACCGACCCCGGTGAACTACAAGAGACCCAGTACTTC.